The table lists the clone carrying this TCR beta chain with a few counts. The data belong to a study of beta chain features in type 1 diabetes. Investigators reverse transcribed all isolated RNA, so they sequenced expressed TCRB transcripts. Libraries were prepared by immunoSEQ multiplex PCR; TCRdb keeps only in-frame clonotypes and omits some of them. Counted here are about 250,000 clones, roughly 14% occurring once; the ten biggest clones make up about 0.027%. Germline-derived CDR1 and CDR2 are PRHDT and FYEKMQ (reference sequence). CDR3 length: 15 residues. Losses at the gene ends were 6 bases for V and 2 bases for J; bases not matched to a gene: 5.

V gene TRBV13 combines with J gene TRBJ2-7; 12 nucleotides align to TRBD2. Sequenced input: naive CD4+ T cells from blood. The source of this sequence is a woman in her thirties or forties in good health. CDR3 DNA: TGTGCCAGCAGACAACTAGCGGGGGGCCCCTACGAGCAGTACTTC. This sequence encodes CASRQLAGGPYEQYF.